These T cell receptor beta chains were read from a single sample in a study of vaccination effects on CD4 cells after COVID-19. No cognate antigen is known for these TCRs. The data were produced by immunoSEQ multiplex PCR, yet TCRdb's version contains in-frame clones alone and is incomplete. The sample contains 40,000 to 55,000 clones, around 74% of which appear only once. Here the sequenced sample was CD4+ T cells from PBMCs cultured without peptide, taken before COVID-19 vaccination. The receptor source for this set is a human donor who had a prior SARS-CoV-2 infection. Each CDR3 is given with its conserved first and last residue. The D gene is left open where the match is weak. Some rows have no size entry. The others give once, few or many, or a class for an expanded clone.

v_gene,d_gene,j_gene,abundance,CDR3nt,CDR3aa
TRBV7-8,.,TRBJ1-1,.,TGTGCCAGCAGCTTAGCAACAGGAAACACTGAAGCTTTCTTT,CASSLATGNTEAFF
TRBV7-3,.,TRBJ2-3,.,TGTGCCAGCAGCCTCCACGGAGGGGATACGCAGTATTTT,CASSLHGGDTQYF
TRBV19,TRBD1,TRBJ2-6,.,TGTGCCAGCAGACGGGACAGGCCGTCTTCACTCTCTGGGGCCAACGTCCTGACTTTC,CASRRDRPSSLSGANVLTF
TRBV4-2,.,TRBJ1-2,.,TGTGCCAGCAGCCAAGAGTTGTCGGCCTATGGCTACACCTTC,CASSQELSAYGYTF
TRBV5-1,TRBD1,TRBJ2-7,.,TGCGCCAGCAGCTTGGACGGGACAGGGACCCTGGAGCAGTACTTC,CASSLDGTGTLEQYF
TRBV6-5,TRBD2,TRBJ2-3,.,TGTGCCAGCAGTTACCTACTAGCGGGGAGCACAGATACGCAGTATTTT,CASSYLLAGSTDTQYF
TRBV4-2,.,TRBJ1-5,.,TGTGCCAGCAGCCTCGAAAGGGGTCAGCCCCAGCATTTT,CASSLERGQPQHF
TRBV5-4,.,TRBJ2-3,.,TGTGCCAGCAGCTCCCAGGGCCCAGTAGGAACAGATACGCAGTATTTT,CASSSQGPVGTDTQYF
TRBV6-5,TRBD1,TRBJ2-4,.,TGTGCCAGCAGCAGACAGGGCGCCAAAAACATTCAGTACTTC,CASSRQGAKNIQYF
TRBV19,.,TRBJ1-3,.,TGTGCCAGTAGTACGAGGAAAACTGGAAACACCATATATTTT,CASSTRKTGNTIYF
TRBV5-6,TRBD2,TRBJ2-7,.,TGTGCCAGCAGCTCCGGGACTAGGTCGTTCTACGAGCAGTACTTC,CASSSGTRSFYEQYF
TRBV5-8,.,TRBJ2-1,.,TGTGCCAGCAGCTTGGGCCCCACACAGGGAGCATACAATGAGCAGTTCTTC,CASSLGPTQGAYNEQFF
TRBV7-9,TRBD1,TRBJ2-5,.,TGTGCCAGCAGTAGGACAGGGGCCTTCCAAGAGACCCAGTACTTC,CASSRTGAFQETQYF
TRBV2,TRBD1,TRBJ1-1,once,TGTGCCAGCAGGGAGATACTGACAGGGCTACGGGCTGAAGCTTTCTTT,CASREILTGLRAEAFF
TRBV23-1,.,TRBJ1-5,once,TGCGCCAGCAGCCAAGGCGGGGGATATAGCAATCAGCCCCAGCATTTT,CASSQGGGYSNQPQHF
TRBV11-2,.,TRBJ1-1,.,TGTGCCAGCAGCTTAGTCGGGGACACTGAAGCTTTCTTT,CASSLVGDTEAFF
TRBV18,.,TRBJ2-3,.,TGTGCCAGCTCACCACTACAGGGAGGTGCAGATACGCAGTATTTT,CASSPLQGGADTQYF
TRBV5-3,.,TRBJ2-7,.,TGTGCCAGAAGCTTGATTCACAGGGTTGTGCGGGGGATCTCCTACGAGCAGTACTTC,CARSLIHRVVRGISYEQYF
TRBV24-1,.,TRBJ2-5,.,TGTGCCACCAGTGCCAATACACGGGAACCACAAGAGACCCAGTACTTC,CATSANTREPQETQYF
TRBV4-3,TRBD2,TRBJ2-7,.,TGCGCCAGCAGCCTCCGGACTAGCGGGGGTAGCTCCTACGAGCAGTACTTC,CASSLRTSGGSSYEQYF
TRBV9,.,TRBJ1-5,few,TGTGCCAGCAGCGGTGGATTTTTGGGGGGACATAAGAACCTGAGCAATCAGCCCCAGCATTTT,CASSGGFLGGHKNLSNQPQHF
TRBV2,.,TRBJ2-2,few,TGTGCCAGCAGACCCAGCAGCGCGAACACCGGGGAGCTGTTTTTT,CASRPSSANTGELFF
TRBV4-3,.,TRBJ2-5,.,TGCGCCAGCAGCCAAGAGCTTGAAGAGACCCAGTACTTC,CASSQELEETQYF
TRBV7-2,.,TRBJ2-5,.,TGTGCCAGCAGCTTCCTGACATTTTCCGAGACCCAGTACTTC,CASSFLTFSETQYF
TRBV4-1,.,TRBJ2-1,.,TGCGCCAGCAGCCAACATCCCGGGACTCCTAATGAGCAGTTCTTC,CASSQHPGTPNEQFF
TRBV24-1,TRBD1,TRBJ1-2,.,TGTGCCCCCCAACCGGAGCGGACAGGGGGTTACTATGGCTACACCTTC,CAPQPERTGGYYGYTF
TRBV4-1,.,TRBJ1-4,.,TGCGCCAGCAGCCAAATCTGGGGGCCGGAAAAACTGTTTTTT,CASSQIWGPEKLFF
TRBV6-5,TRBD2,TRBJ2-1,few,TGTGCCAGCAGTTACGGGTTAGCGGGGGATGAGCAGTTCTTC,CASSYGLAGDEQFF
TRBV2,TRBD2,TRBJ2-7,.,TGTGCCAGCAGTGACCCCGGGACTAACCACGAGCAGTACTTC,CASSDPGTNHEQYF
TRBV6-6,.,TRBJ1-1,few,TGTGCCAGCAGCGCCAGGCTTGGGGGCACTGAAGCTTTCTTT,CASSARLGGTEAFF
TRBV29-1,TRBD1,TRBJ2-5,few,TGCAGCGTTCTGGGACAGCTCCAAGAGACCCAGTACTTC,CSVLGQLQETQYF
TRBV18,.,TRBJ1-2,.,TGTGCCAGCTCACCACTTGATGCCAGACAGCCGGTGAGTGGCTACACCTTC,CASSPLDARQPVSGYTF
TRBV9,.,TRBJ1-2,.,TGTGCCAGCAGCGTAGAAGGGGTTGGGTATGGCTACACCTTC,CASSVEGVGYGYTF
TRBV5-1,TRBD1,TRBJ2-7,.,TGCGCCAGCAGCTTGTTACTGGACAGGGGCTACGAGCAGTACTTC,CASSLLLDRGYEQYF
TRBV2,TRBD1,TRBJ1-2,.,TGTGCCAGCAGTGACAGCAGGGGGCGCGACTATGGCTACACCTTC,CASSDSRGRDYGYTF
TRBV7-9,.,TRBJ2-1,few,TGTGCCAGCAGCACTAACAATGAGCAGTTCTTC,CASSTNNEQFF
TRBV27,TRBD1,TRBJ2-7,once,TGTGCCAGCAGTTTATGGGGACAGGGGGCCTACGAGCAGTACTTC,CASSLWGQGAYEQYF
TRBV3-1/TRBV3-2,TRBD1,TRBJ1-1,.,TGTGCCAGCAGCCCAGGGGGCTGGAACACTGAAGCTTTCTTT,CASSPGGWNTEAFF
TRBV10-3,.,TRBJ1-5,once,TGTGCCATCAGTGACCCTAATCAGCCCCAGCATTTT,CAISDPNQPQHF
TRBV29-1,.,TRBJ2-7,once,TGCAGCGTTGTCCGGCAATTCGAGGGGGCAGCGGGCGAGCAGTACTTC,CSVVRQFEGAAGEQYF
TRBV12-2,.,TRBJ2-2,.,TGTGCAAGTCGCTTATCTAGCGGGGGGGCCACGAACACCGGGGAGCTGTTTTTT,CASRLSSGGATNTGELFF
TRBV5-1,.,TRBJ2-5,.,TGCGCCAGCAGCTTGGAAGGGACACCAGAAGAGACCCAGTACTTC,CASSLEGTPEETQYF
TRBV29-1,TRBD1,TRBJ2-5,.,TGCAGCCTACGGACAGGTTTTCTGAGAGAGACCCAGTACTTC,CSLRTGFLRETQYF
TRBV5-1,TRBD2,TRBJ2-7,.,TGCGCCAGCAGCCCCGGGATAGCGGGAATGTCCTACGAGCAGTACTTC,CASSPGIAGMSYEQYF
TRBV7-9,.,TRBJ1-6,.,TGTGCCAGCAGCTTACCAGGCGGTAATTCACCCCTCCACTTT,CASSLPGGNSPLHF
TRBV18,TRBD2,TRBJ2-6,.,TGTGCCAGCTCACCAATACTAGCGGGGAACTCTGGGGCGGCCAACGTCCTGACTTTC,CASSPILAGNSGAANVLTF
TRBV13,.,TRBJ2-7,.,TGTGCCAGCAGCTTAGGCCTTCCTGGGGGCTATACCTACGAGCAGTACTTC,CASSLGLPGGYTYEQYF
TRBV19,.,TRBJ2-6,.,TGTGCCAGTAGTATAGATAGGGGGGCTGGGGCCAACGTCCTGACTTTC,CASSIDRGAGANVLTF
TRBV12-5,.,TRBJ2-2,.,TGTGCTAGTGGTTTGGCGGGACATCGAGCAGCCGGGGAGCTGTTTTTT,CASGLAGHRAAGELFF
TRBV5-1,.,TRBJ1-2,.,TGCGCCAGCAGCTTGGGAGGGGACTATGGCTACACCTTC,CASSLGGDYGYTF
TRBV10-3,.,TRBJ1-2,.,TGTGCCATCAGTGAGAGCAGGGTTAACTATGGCTACACCTTC,CAISESRVNYGYTF
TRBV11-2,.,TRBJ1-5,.,TGTGCCAGCAGCGGGGGGATGTTGCTGCCCCAGCATTTT,CASSGGMLLPQHF